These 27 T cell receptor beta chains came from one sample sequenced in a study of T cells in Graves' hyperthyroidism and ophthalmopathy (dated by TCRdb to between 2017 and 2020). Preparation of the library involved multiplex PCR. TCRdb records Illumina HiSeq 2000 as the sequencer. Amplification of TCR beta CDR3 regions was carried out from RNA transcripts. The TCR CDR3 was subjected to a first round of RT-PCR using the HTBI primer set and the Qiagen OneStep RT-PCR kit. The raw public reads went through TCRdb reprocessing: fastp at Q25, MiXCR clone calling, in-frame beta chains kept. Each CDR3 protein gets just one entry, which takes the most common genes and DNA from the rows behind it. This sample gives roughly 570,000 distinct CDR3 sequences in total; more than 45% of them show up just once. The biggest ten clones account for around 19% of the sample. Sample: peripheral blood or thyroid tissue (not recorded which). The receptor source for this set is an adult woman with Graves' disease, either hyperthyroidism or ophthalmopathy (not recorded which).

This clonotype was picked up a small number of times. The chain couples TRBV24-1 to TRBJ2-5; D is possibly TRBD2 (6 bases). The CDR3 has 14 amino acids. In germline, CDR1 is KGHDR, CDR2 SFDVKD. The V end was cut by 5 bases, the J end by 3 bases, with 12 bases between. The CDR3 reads CATSGGSGEETQYF. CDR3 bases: TGTGCCACCAGTGGGGGTTCGGGGGAAGAGACCCAGTACTTC.

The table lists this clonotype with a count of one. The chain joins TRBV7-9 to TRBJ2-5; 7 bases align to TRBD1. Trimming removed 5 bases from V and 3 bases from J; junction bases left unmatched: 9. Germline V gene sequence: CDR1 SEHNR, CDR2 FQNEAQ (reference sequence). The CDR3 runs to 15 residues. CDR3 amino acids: CASSLKGASKETQYF. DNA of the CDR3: TGTGCCAGCAGCCTAAAGGGGGCTAGCAAAGAGACCCAGTACTTC.

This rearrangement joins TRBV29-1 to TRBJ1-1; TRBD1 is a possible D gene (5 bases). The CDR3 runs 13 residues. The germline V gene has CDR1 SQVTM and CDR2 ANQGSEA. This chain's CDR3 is CSLREGMNTEAFF. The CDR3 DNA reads TGCAGTCTACGGGAGGGGATGAACACTGAAGCTTTCTTT.

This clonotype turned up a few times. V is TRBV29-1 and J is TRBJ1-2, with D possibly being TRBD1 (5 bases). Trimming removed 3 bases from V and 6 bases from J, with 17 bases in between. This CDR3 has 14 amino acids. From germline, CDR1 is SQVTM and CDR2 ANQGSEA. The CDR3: CSVDEGARLHGYTF. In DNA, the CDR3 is TGCAGCGTTGATGAAGGGGCGAGACTCCATGGCTACACCTTC.

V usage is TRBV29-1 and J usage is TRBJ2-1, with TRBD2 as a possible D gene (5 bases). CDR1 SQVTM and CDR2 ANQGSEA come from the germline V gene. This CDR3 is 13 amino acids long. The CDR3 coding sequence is TGCAGTGCACCTAGCATTGGAATGGGTGAGCAGTTCTTC. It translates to CSAPSIGMGEQFF.

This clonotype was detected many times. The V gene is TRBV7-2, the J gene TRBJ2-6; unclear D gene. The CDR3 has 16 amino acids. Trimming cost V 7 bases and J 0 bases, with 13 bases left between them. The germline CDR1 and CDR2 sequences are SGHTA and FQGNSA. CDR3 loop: CASTPSWNSGANVLTF. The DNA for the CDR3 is TGTGCCAGCACCCCTTCGTGGAACTCTGGGGCCAACGTCCTGACTTTC.

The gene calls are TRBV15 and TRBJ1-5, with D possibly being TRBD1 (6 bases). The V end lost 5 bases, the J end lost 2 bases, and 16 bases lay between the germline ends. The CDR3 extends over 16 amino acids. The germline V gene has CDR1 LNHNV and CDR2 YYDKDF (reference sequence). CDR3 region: CATSPGGQRGNQPQHF. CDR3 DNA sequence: TGTGCCACCAGCCCGGGGGGCCAACGGGGCAATCAGCCCCAGCATTTT.

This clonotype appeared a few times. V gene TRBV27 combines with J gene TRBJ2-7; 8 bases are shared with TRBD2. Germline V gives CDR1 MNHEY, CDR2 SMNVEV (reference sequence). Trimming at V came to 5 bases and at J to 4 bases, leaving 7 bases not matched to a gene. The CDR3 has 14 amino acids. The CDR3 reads CASSIVRGGYEQYF. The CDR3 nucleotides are TGTGCCAGCAGTATAGTACGGGGGGGTTACGAGCAGTACTTC.

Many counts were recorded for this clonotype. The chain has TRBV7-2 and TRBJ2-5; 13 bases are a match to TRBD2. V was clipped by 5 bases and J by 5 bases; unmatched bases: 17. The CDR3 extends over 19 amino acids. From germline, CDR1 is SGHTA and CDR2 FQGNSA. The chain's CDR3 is CASSPATSGRFVHGETQYF. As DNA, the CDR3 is TGTGCCAGCAGCCCCGCGACTAGCGGGAGGTTTGTGCATGGGGAGACCCAGTACTTC.

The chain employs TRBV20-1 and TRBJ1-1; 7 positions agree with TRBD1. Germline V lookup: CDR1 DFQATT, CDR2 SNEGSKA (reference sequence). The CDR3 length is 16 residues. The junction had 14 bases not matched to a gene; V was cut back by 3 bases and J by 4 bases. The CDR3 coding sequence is TGCAGTGCTAGTACCCATCTGTACAGGGGAAGCACTGAAGCTTTCTTT. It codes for CSASTHLYRGSTEAFF.

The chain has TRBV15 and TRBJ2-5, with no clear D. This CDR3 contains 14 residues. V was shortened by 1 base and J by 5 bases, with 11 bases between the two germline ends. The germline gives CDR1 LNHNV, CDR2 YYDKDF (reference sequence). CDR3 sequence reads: CATSRAGSDETQYF. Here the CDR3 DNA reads TGTGCCACCAGCAGAGCTGGGTCAGATGAGACCCAGTACTTC.

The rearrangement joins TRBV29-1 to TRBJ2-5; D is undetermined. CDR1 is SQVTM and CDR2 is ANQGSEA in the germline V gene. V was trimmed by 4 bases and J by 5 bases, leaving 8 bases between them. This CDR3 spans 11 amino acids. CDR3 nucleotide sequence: TGCAGCGTTGGGGATAGGGAGACCCAGTACTTC. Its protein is CSVGDRETQYF.

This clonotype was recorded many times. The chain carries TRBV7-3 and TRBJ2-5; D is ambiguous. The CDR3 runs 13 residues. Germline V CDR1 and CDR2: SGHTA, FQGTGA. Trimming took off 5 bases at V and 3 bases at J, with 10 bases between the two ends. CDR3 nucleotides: TGTGCCAGCAGCCGACACAGCGAAGAGACCCAGTACTTC. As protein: CASSRHSEETQYF.

The CDR3 DNA is TGTGCCACCAGCAATCCCGTGTGGGGGGCACAAGAGCAGTACTTC. Its translation: CATSNPVWGAQEQYF. The chain is built from TRBV15 and TRBJ2-7, with D perhaps assigned TRBD1 or TRBD2 (6 bases each). The length of the CDR3 is 15 residues. Trimming took off 4 bases at V and 7 bases at J, with 20 bases between the two ends. In germline, CDR1 is LNHNV, CDR2 YYDKDF (reference sequence).

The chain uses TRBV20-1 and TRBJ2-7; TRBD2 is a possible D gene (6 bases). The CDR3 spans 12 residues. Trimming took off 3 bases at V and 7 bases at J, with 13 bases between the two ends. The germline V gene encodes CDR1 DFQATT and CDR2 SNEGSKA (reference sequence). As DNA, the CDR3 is TGCAGTGCTAGGGAGGGCCTTTTTGAGCAGTACTTC. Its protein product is CSAREGLFEQYF.

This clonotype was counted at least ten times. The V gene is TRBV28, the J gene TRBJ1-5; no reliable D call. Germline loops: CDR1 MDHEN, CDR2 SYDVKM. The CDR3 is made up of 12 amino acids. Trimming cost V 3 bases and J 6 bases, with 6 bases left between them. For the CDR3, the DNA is TGTGCCAGCAGTTTGTATCGTCAGCCCCAGCATTTT. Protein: CASSLYRQPQHF.

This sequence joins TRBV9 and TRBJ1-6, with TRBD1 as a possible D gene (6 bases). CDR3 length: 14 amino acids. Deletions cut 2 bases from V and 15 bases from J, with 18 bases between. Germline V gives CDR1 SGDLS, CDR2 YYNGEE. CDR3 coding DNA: TGTGCCAGCAGCGTCACGGACAGTAATTCGCTCCTCCACTTT. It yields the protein CASSVTDSNSLLHF.

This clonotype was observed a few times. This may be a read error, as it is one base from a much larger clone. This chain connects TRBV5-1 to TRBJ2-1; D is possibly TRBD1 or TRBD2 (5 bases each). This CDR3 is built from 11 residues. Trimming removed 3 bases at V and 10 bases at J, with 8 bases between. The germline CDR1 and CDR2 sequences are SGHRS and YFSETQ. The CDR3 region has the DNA TGCGCCAGCAGCTCGAGGGGAGAGCAGTTCTTC. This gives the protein CASSSRGEQFF.

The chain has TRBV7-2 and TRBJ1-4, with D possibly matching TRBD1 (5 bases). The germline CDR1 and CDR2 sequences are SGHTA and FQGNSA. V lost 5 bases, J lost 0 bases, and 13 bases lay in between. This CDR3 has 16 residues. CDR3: CASSPGDRATNEKLFF. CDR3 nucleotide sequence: TGTGCCAGCAGCCCGGGGGACCGCGCAACTAATGAAAAACTGTTTTTT. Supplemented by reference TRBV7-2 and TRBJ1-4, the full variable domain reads GAGVSQSPSNKVTEKGKDVELRCDPISGHTALYWYRQSLGQGLEFLIYFQGNSAPDKSGLPSDRFSAERTGGSVSTLTIQRTQQEDSAVYLCASSPGDRATNEKLFFGSGTQLSVL.

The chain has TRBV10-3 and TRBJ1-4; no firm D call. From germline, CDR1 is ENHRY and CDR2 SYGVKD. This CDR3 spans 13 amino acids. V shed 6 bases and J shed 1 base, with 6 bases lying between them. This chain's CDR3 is CAISGKTNEKLFF. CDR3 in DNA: TGTGCCATCAGCGGAAAAACTAATGAAAAACTGTTTTTT.

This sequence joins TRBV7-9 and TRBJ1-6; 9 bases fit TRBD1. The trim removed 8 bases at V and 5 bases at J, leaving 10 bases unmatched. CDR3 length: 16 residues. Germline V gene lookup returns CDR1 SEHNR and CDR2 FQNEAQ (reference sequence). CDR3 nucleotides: TGTGCCAGCGCTAGAGCGGGACAGGGAGATAATTCACCCCTCCACTTT. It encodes CASARAGQGDNSPLHF.

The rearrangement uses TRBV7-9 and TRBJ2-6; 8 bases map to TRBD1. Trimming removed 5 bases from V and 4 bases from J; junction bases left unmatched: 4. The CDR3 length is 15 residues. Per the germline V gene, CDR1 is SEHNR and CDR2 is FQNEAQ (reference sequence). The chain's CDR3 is CASSPRTGGANVLTF. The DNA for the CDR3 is TGTGCCAGCAGCCCCCGGACAGGGGGGGCCAACGTCCTGACTTTC.

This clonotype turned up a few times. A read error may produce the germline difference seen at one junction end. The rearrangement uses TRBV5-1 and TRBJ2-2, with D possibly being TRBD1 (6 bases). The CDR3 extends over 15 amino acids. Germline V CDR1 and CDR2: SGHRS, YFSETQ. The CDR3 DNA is TGCGCCACCCGCCAGGGGCAGCCGGGCACCAGGGAGCTGTTTTTT. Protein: CATRQGQPGTRELFF. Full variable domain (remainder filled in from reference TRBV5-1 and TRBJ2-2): KAGVTQTPRYLIKTRGQQVTLSCSPISGHRSVSWYQQTPGQGLQFLFEYFSETQRNKGNFPGRFSGRQFSNSRSEMNVSTLELGDSALYLCATRQGQPGTRELFFGEGSRLTVL.

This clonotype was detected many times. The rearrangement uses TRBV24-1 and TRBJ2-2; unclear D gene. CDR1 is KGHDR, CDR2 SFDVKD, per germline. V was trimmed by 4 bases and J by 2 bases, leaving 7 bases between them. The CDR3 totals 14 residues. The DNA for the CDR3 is TGTGCCACCAGTGACCGCAGAAACACCGGGGAGCTGTTTTTT. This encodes CATSDRRNTGELFF.

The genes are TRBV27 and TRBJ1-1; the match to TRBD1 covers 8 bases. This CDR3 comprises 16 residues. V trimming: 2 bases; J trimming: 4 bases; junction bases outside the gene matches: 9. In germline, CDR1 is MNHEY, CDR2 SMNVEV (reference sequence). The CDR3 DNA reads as TGTGCCAGCAGTTTAAACCAGGGGGCAGCTGGCACTGAAGCTTTCTTT. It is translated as CASSLNQGAAGTEAFF.

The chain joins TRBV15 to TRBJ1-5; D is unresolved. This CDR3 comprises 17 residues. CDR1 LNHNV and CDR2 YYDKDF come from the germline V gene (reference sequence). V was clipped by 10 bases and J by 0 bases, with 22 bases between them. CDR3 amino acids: CASSLYLRLLSNQPQHF. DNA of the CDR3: TGTGCCAGCAGTCTATACTTGCGACTTCTTAGCAATCAGCCCCAGCATTTT.

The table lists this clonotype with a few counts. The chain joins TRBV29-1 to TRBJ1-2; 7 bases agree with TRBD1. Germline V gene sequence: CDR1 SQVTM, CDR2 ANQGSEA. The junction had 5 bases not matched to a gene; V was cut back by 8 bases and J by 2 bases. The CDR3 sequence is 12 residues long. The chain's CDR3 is CSLTGQNYGYTF. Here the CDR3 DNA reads TGCAGCTTAACGGGACAGAACTATGGCTACACCTTC.